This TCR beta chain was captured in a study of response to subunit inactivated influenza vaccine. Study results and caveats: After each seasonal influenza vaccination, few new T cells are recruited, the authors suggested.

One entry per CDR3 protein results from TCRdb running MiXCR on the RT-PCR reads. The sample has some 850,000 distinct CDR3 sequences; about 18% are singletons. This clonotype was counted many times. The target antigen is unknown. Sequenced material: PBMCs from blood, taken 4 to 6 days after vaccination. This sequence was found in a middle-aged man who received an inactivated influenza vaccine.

The CDR3 DNA is TGCAGTGCTAGAGATGATTCTGGGACCCAGTACTTC. This gives the protein CSARDDSGTQYF. V and J are TRBV20-1 and TRBJ2-5, with unresolved D. This CDR3 is built from 12 residues. CDR1 DFQATT and CDR2 SNEGSKA come from the germline V gene (reference sequence). V was pared by 0 bases and J by 7 bases, with 9 bases between.